These 23 T cell receptor beta chains were all obtained from the same sample, sequenced in a study of control samples from healthy donors and cancer patients. Using immunoSEQ multiplex PCR, the repertoire was profiled, and TCRdb retains in-frame clones only, with some absent. Of around 120,000 clones detected, approximately 91% appear once; the ten largest clones hold less than 9%. The sample comprised blood. All receptors come from a woman aged 18-29 years in good health.

This clone has only one observation. This chain joins TRBV19 and TRBJ2-2; D call uncertain. V was trimmed by 8 bases and J by 5 bases, leaving 9 bases between them. Germline loops: CDR1 LNHDA, CDR2 SQIVND (reference sequence). CDR3 length: 12 amino acids. CDR3 region: CASSLRTGELFF. DNA for the CDR3: TGTGCCAGTTCCCTGAGGACCGGGGAGCTGTTTTTT. Based on the CDR3 plus reference TRBV19 and TRBJ2-2, the full variable domain is DGGITQSPKYLFRKEGQNVTLSCEQNLNHDAMYWYRQDPGQGLRLIYYSQIVNDFQKGDIAEGYSVSREKKESFPLTVTSAQKNPTAFYLCASSLRTGELFFGEGSRLTVL.

The gene calls are TRBV7-2 and TRBJ2-7; TRBD2 agrees at 8 bases. V lost 3 bases and J lost 3; bases outside the gene matches: 10. Germline CDR1 and CDR2: SGHTA and FQGNSA. CDR3 length: 16 residues. The CDR3 is CASSLGRGLGVYEQYF. The CDR3, as DNA: TGTGCCAGCAGCTTGGGGCGGGGACTAGGGGTCTACGAGCAGTACTTC.

The V call is TRBV6-2 or TRBV6-3, the J call TRBJ1-3; D gene ambiguous. CDR3 size: 18 residues. V lost 3 bases to trimming and J lost 0 bases, with 18 bases between them. Germline-derived CDR1 and CDR2 are MNHEY and SVGEGT. The CDR3 sequence is CASSYAYTVGNSGNTIYF. CDR3 coding DNA: TGTGCCAGCAGTTATGCGTACACAGTGGGAAACTCTGGAAACACCATATATTTT.

This chain joins TRBV5-4 and TRBJ2-1, with a possible D match to TRBD1 (6 bases). CDR3 length: 15 residues. Per germline, CDR1 SGHNT and CDR2 YYREEE (reference sequence). Between the trimmed V and J ends, which lost 4 bases and 5 bases, there was a span of 16 bases. CDR3 sequence (DNA): TGTGCCAGCAGCCGGGGACAAACTGGTAACAATGAGCAGTTCTTC. Protein: CASSRGQTGNNEQFF.

The chain uses TRBV3-1 (or the pseudogene TRBV3-2) and TRBJ1-5; D unresolved. CDR3 length: 14 residues. With 3 bases removed from V and 7 bases from J, the gap between germline ends came to 13 bases. In germline, CDR1 is LGHDT, CDR2 YNNKEL (reference sequence). The CDR3: CASSHRAVVQPQHF. As DNA, the CDR3 is TGTGCCAGCAGCCATAGGGCTGTAGTACAGCCCCAGCATTTT.

V is TRBV7-2 and J is TRBJ2-5, with D uncertain. Germline values: CDR1 SGHTA, CDR2 FQGNSA. CDR3 length: 14 residues. With 0 bases removed from V and 0 bases from J, the gap between germline ends came to 5 bases. The CDR3 loop reads CASSLAPHQETQYF. In DNA, the CDR3 is TGTGCCAGCAGCTTAGCGCCTCACCAAGAGACCCAGTACTTC.

The table lists this clone with many counts. The rearrangement joins TRBV28 to TRBJ2-3; maybe TRBD2 (5 bases). With 5 bases removed from V and 3 bases from J, the gap between germline ends came to 15 bases. Germline V gives CDR1 MDHEN, CDR2 SYDVKM. CDR3 length: 15 residues. CDR3 bases: TGTGCCAGCAGTCCACTAGGGCAGGCTACAGATACGCAGTATTTT. The encoded protein is CASSPLGQATDTQYF.

This chain links TRBV4-2 with TRBJ2-3; 7 bases agree with TRBD1. CDR3 length equals 15 residues. J was trimmed by 4 bases and V by 4 bases; bases with no gene match: 8. The germline V gene encodes CDR1 LGHNA and CDR2 YNFKEQ. The CDR3 region has the DNA TGTGCCAGCAGCCTTCTACAGGGGAGTGCAGATACGCAGTATTTT. Translating it yields CASSLLQGSADTQYF.

The chain is built from TRBV7-6 and TRBJ2-5, with D tentatively TRBD1 (5 bases). With 1 base removed from V and 3 bases from J, the gap between germline ends came to 12 bases. The V gene's germline CDR1 is SGHVS and CDR2 FNYEAQ. There are 15 residues in the CDR3. The CDR3 loop is CASSLVGVRKETQYF. The CDR3 nucleotides read TGTGCCAGCAGCTTAGTAGGGGTCCGGAAAGAGACCCAGTACTTC.

In this sample, this clone turned up once. The CDR3 DNA sequence: TGTGCCACCAGTGAAACCACCGGGACAGCCTTCCAGTACTTC. Its protein is CATSETTGTAFQYF. V gene TRBV24-1 combines with J gene TRBJ2-7; TRBD1 aligns across 7 bases. The junction had 12 bases not matched to a gene; V was cut back by 4 bases and J by 10 bases. This CDR3 is 14 amino acids long. CDR1 is KGHDR and CDR2 is SFDVKD in the germline V gene.

J is TRBJ1-1 and V is TRBV5-8; D is unclear. V was cut by 0 bases and J by 11 bases, with 11 bases left in between. From germline, CDR1 is SGHTS and CDR2 YDEGEE. This CDR3 comprises 12 residues. This CDR3 reads CASSLASLGAFF. DNA for the CDR3: TGTGCCAGCAGCTTGGCTTCGCTCGGGGCTTTCTTT.

The chain has TRBV9 and TRBJ2-2; D could derive from TRBD1 or TRBD2 (5 bases each). There are 16 residues in the CDR3. Germline V gene data show CDR1 as SGDLS and CDR2 as YYNGEE. Trimming cost V 0 bases and J 4 bases, with 13 bases left between them. The CDR3 DNA follows: TGTGCCAGCAGCGTAGTAGACGGGGCCAGCACCGGGGAGCTGTTTTTT. It specifies CASSVVDGASTGELFF.

This chain connects TRBV7-9 to TRBJ2-3, with 7 nucleotides matching TRBD1. The CDR3 extends over 15 amino acids. CDR1 is SEHNR, CDR2 FQNEAQ, per germline (reference sequence). Trimming cost V 1 base and J 2 bases; bases outside gene matches: 3. CDR3 residues: CASSLGTGITDTQYF. CDR3 DNA sequence: TGTGCCAGCAGCTTAGGGACAGGAATCACAGATACGCAGTATTTT.

The genes are TRBV28 and TRBJ1-1, with 12 bases lining up with TRBD1. V shed 4 bases and J 3 bases; nucleotides not matched to a gene: 9. This CDR3 comprises 17 residues. CDR1 and CDR2 (germline): MDHEN, SYDVKM. CDR3 sequence: CASSSPGQGAWDTEAFF. CDR3 DNA: TGTGCCAGCAGTTCTCCGGGACAGGGGGCGTGGGACACTGAAGCTTTCTTT.

This chain uses TRBV7-2 with TRBJ2-1; TRBD2 agrees at 10 bases. The germline V gene encodes CDR1 SGHTA and CDR2 FQGNSA. V shed 3 bases and J 8 bases; nucleotides not matched to a gene: 4. The CDR3 covers 14 residues. The CDR3 loop is CASSFQRGGHEQFF. For the CDR3, the DNA is TGTGCCAGCAGCTTCCAGCGGGGGGGCCATGAGCAGTTCTTC.

The rearrangement links TRBV10-1 to TRBJ1-2, with D perhaps TRBD1 (5 bases). Germline V gives CDR1 WNHNN, CDR2 SYGVQD (reference sequence). The CDR3 loop spans 17 amino acids. Trimming left V 0 bases short and J 5 bases short, with 19 bases between. CDR3 residues: CASSESTRGSFYYGYTF. The CDR3 nucleotides are TGCGCCAGCAGTGAGTCGACTCGGGGCAGCTTCTATTATGGCTACACCTTC.

The V call is TRBV11-2, the J call TRBJ1-1, with a possible D match to TRBD1 (5 bases). Germline CDR1 reads SGHAT; CDR2 reads FQNNGV. CDR3 length: 13 amino acids. V was clipped by 6 bases and J by 0 bases, with 8 bases between them. The DNA of the CDR3 is TGTGCCAGCAGTCGGGGACTGAACACTGAAGCTTTCTTT. The encoded protein is CASSRGLNTEAFF.

V and J are TRBV27 and TRBJ2-4, with no clear D. CDR1 MNHEY and CDR2 SMNVEV come from the germline V gene (reference sequence). There are 14 residues in the CDR3. V was pared by 6 bases and J by 4 bases, with 13 bases between. The CDR3 sequence: CASRVGWGKNIQYF. Written as DNA, the CDR3 is TGTGCCAGCAGGGTAGGGTGGGGAAAAAACATTCAGTACTTC.

This rearrangement joins TRBV27 to TRBJ1-1; 10 bases line up with TRBD1. Germline values: CDR1 MNHEY, CDR2 SMNVEV (reference sequence). The V segment lost 5 bases and the J segment 4 bases; nucleotides outside the gene matches: 7. This CDR3 has 15 amino acids. The CDR3 spells CASSRPGQGFTEAFF. The CDR3 DNA reads as TGTGCCAGCAGTCGGCCGGGACAGGGGTTCACTGAAGCTTTCTTT.

By share of the sample, this clone is large. The DNA for the CDR3 is TGTGCCACCAGCGATCTAACCGGGACAGGGGAAAATGAGCAGTTCTTC. The encoded protein is CATSDLTGTGENEQFF. The rearrangement joins TRBV24-1 to TRBJ2-1, with 10 bases that match TRBD1. CDR1 is KGHDR, CDR2 SFDVKD, per germline. V lost 7 bases and J lost 7; bases outside the gene matches: 12. This CDR3 has 16 residues.

V usage is TRBV27 and J usage is TRBJ2-3, with no clear D. Trimming cost V 2 bases and J 6 bases, with 15 bases left between them. The CDR3 extends over 15 amino acids. The germline V gene encodes CDR1 MNHEY and CDR2 SMNVEV (reference sequence). In nucleotides, the CDR3 is TGTGCCAGCAGTTTAGACGGGCGTTCCACGGATACGCAGTATTTT. It translates to CASSLDGRSTDTQYF.

The chain recombines TRBV18 with TRBJ1-2, with 7 bases that match TRBD1. The V gene end was trimmed by 6 bases and the J gene end by 2 bases; junction bases not matched to a gene: 12. CDR3 length: 16 amino acids. CDR1 is KGHSH and CDR2 is LQKENI in the germline V gene. The CDR3 DNA reads TGTGCCAGCTCCCCGAAACAGGGGCGAGGGAACTATGGCTACACCTTC. Translation: CASSPKQGRGNYGYTF.

The gene calls are TRBV29-1 and TRBJ2-6; 7 bases are a match to TRBD1. This CDR3 has 16 residues. The germline V gene encodes CDR1 SQVTM and CDR2 ANQGSEA. The ends lost 5 bases at V and 2 bases at J; junction bases unmatched: 9. This chain's CDR3 is CSVWGQTETGANVLTF. CDR3 DNA: TGCAGCGTTTGGGGACAGACGGAGACTGGGGCCAACGTCCTGACTTTC.